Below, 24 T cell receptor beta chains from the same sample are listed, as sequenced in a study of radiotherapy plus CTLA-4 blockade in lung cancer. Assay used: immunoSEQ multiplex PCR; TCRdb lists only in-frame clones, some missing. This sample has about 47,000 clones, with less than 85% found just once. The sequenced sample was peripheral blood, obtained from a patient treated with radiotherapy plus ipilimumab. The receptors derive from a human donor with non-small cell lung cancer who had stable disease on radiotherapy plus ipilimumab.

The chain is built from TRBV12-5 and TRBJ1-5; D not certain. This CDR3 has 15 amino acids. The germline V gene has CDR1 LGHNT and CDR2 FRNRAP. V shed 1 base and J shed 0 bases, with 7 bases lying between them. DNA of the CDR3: TGTGCTAGTGGTTTGGCCCAGACTAGCAATCAGCCCCAGCATTTT. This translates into CASGLAQTSNQPQHF. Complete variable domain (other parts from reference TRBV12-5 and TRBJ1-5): DARVTQTPRHKVTEMGQEVTMRCQPILGHNTVFWYRQTMMQGLELLAYFRNRAPLDDSGMPKDRFSAEMPDATLATLKIQPSEPRDSAVYFCASGLAQTSNQPQHFGDGTRLSIL.

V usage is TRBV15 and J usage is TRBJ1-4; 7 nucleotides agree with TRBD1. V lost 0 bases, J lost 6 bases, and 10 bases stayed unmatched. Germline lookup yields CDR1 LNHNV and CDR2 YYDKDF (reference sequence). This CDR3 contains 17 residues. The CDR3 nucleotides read TGTGCCACCAGCAGAGATTCCCTCGGCAGGGGGGATGAAAAACTGTTTTTT. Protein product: CATSRDSLGRGDEKLFF.

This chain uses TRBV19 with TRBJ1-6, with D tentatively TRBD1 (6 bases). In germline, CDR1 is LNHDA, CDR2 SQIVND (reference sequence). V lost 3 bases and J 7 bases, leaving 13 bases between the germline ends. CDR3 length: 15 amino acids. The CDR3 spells CASSMAGATNSPLHF. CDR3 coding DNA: TGTGCCAGTAGTATGGCGGGGGCCACGAATTCACCCCTCCACTTT.

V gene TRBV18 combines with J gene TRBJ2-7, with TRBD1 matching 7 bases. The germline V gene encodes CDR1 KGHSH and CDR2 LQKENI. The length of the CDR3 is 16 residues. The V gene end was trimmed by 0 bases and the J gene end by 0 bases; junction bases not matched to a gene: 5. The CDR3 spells CASSPPGTVSSYEQYF. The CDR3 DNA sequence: TGTGCCAGCTCACCACCGGGGACAGTCAGCTCCTACGAGCAGTACTTC.

The CDR3: CASSLAGKAFF. The DNA for the CDR3 is TGTGCCAGCAGCCTCGCCGGGAAAGCTTTCTTT. The V and J genes are TRBV6-5 and TRBJ1-1, with unresolved D. Germline V lookup: CDR1 MNHEY, CDR2 SVGAGI. The CDR3 is 11 residues long. Trimming stripped 6 bases from V and 9 bases from J, with 11 bases between.

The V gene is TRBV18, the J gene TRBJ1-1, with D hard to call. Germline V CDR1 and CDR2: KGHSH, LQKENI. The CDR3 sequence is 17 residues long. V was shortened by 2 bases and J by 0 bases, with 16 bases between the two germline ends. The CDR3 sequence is CASSPGTGAFMNTEAFF. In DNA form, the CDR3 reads TGTGCCAGCTCACCAGGAACTGGAGCCTTTATGAACACTGAAGCTTTCTTT. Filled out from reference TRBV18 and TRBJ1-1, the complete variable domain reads NAGVMQNPRHLVRRRGQEARLRCSPMKGHSHVYWYRQLPEEGLKFMVYLQKENIIDESGMPKERFSAEFPKEGPSILRIQQVVRGDSAAYFCASSPGTGAFMNTEAFFGQGTRLTVV.

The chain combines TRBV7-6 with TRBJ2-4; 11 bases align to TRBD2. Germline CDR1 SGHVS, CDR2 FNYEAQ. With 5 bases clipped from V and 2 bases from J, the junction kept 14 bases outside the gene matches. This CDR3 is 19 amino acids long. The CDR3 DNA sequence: TGTGCCAGCAGCCCCCAGGCGGTAGCGGGGGGGCTGTCCAAAAACATTCAGTACTTC. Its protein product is CASSPQAVAGGLSKNIQYF. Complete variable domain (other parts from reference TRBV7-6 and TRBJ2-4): GAGVSQSPRYKVTKRGQDVALRCDPISGHVSLYWYRQALGQGPEFLTYFNYEAQQDKSGLPNDRFSAERPEGSISTLTIQRTEQRDSAMYRCASSPQAVAGGLSKNIQYFGAGTRLSVL.

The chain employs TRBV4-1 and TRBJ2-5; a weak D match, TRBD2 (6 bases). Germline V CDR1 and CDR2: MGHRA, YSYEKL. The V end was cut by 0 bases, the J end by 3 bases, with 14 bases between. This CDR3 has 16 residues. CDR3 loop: CASSQDRTSWEETQYF. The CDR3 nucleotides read TGCGCCAGCAGCCAAGATCGAACTAGCTGGGAAGAGACCCAGTACTTC.

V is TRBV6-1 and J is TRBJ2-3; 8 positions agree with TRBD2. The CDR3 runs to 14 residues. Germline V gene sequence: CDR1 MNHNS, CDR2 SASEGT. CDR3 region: CALNNGGALDTQYF. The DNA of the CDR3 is TGTGCACTCAATAACGGGGGGGCTTTAGATACGCAGTATTTT.

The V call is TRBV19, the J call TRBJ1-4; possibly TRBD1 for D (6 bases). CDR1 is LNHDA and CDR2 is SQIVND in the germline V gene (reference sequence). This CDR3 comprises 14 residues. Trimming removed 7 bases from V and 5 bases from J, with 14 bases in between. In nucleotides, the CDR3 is TGTGCCAGTACACAGGGAATAGTGAATGAAAAACTGTTTTTT. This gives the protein CASTQGIVNEKLFF.

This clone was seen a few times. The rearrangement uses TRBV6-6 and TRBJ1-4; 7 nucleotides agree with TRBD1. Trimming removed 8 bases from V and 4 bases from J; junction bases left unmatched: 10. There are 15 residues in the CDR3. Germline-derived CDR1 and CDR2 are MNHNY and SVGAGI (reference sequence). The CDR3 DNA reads TGTGCCAGCCTCCGATGGGACAGCCTTAATGAAAAACTGTTTTTT. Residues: CASLRWDSLNEKLFF.

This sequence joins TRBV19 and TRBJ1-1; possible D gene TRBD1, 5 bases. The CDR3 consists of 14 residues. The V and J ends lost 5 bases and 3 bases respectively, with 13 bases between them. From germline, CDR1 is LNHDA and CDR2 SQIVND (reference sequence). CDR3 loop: CASSSGSGYTEAFF. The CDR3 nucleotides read TGTGCCAGTAGTTCAGGATCAGGGTACACTGAAGCTTTCTTT.

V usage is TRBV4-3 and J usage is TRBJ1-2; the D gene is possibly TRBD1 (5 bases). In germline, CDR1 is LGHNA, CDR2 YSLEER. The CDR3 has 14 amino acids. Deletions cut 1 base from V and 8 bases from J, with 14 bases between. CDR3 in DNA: TGCGCCAGCAGCCAAGTCGCAGGGCTTGTCGGCTACACCTTC. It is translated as CASSQVAGLVGYTF.

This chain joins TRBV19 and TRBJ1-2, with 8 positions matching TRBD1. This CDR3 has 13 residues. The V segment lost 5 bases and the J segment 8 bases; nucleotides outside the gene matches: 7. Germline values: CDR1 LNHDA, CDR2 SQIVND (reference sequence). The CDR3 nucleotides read TGTGCCAGTAGTTTCGGAGGGACAGGAGGCTACACCTTC. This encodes CASSFGGTGGYTF.

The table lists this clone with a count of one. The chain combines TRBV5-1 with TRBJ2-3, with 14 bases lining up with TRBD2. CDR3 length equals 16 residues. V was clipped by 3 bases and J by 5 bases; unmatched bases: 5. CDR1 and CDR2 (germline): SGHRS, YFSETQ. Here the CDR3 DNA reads TGCGCCAGCAGCTCAGTAGGGACTAGCGGGGGAGATACGCAGTATTTT. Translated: CASSSVGTSGGDTQYF.

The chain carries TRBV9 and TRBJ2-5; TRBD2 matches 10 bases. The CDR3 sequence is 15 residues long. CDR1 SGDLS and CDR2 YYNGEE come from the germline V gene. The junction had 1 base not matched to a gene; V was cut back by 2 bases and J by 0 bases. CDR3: CASSVGLADQETQYF. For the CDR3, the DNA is TGTGCCAGCAGCGTCGGACTAGCGGACCAAGAGACCCAGTACTTC.

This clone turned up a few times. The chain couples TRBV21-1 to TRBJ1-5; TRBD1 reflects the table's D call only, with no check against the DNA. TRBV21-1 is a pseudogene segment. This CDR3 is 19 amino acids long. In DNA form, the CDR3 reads TGTGCCAGCAGTCCCATCCGGGACAGGGGGGTAGGTAGCAATCAGCCCCAGCATTTT. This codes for CASSPIRDRGVGSNQPQHF.

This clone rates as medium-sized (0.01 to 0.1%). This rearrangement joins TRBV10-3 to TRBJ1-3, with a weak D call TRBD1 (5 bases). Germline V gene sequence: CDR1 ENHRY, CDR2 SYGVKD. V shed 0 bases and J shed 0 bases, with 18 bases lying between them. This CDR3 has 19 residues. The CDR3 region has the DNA TGTGCCATCAGTGAGTCGGAGAAGACAGTGAGAAACTCTGGAAACACCATATATTTT. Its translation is CAISESEKTVRNSGNTIYF.

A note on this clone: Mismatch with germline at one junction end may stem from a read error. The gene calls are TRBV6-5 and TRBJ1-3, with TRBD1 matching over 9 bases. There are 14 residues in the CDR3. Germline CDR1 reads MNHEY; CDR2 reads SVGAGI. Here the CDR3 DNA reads TGTGCCAGCAGTTACTTGACAGGGGGAAGCACCATATATTTT. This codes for CASSYLTGGSTIYF.

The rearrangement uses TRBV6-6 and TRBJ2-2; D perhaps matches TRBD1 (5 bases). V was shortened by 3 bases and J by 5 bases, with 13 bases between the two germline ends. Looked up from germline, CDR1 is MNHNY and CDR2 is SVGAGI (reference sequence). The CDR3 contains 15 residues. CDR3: CASSYPPGLTGELFF. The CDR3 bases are TGTGCCAGCAGTTATCCTCCAGGGCTGACCGGGGAGCTGTTTTTT.

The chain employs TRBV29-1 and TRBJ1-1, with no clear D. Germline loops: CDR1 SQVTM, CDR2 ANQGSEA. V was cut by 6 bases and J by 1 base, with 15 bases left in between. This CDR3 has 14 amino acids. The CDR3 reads CSVPPRAGNTEAFF. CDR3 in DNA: TGCAGCGTCCCCCCACGGGCGGGGAACACTGAAGCTTTCTTT. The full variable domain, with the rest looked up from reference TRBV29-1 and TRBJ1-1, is SAVISQKPSRDICQRGTSLTIQCQVDSQVTMMFWYRQQPGQSLTLIATANQGSEATYESGFVIDKFPISRPNLTFSTLTVSNMSPEDSSIYLCSVPPRAGNTEAFFGQGTRLTVV.

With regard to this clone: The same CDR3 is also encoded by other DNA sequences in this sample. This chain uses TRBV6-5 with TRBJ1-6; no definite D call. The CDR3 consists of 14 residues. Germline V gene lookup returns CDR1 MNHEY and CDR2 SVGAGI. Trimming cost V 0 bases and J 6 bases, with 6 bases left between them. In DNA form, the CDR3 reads TGTGCCAGCAGTTACTCGGCACTTAATTCACCCCTCCACTTT. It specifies CASSYSALNSPLHF.

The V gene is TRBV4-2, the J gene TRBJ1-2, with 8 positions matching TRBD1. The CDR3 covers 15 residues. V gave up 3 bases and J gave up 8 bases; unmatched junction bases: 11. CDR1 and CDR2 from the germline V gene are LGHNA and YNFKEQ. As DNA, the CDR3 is TGTGCCAGCAGCCAGGCAGACAGGGGAATGAGAGGCTACACCTTC. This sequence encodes CASSQADRGMRGYTF.

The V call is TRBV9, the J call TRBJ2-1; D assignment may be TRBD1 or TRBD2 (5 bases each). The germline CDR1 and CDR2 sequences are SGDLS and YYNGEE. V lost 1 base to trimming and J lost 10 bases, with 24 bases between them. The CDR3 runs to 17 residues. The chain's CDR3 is CASSVYVEGIPPREQFF. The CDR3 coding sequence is TGTGCCAGCAGCGTATACGTTGAGGGGATCCCCCCAAGGGAGCAGTTCTTC.